This T cell receptor (beta chain) was obtained from a study of beta chain features in type 1 diabetes. This clone was detected only a few times. Its antigen is still unknown. Investigators reverse transcribed all isolated RNA, so they sequenced expressed TCRB transcripts. Only in-frame clones appear in the TCRdb table, and some are missing; sequencing was by immunoSEQ multiplex PCR. The data hold over 150,000 clones, with about 8.1% observed a single time. Study observations and caveats: Unsettled here was the matter of whether HLA type influences TCRB rearrangement.

Per germline, CDR1 SNHLY and CDR2 FYNNEI. The CDR3 has 13 amino acids. With V trimmed by 5 bases and J by 3 bases, 4 bases remained unmatched. The receptor was isolated from a man in his late teens or twenties in good health. The chain recombines TRBV2 with TRBJ2-7; 7 bases line up with TRBD1. Sequencing was performed on central memory CD4+ T cells from blood. The CDR3 sequence is CASSPGQYYEQYF. The DNA of the CDR3 is TGTGCCAGCAGTCCGGGACAGTACTACGAGCAGTACTTC.